The 13 T cell receptor beta chains reported below all come from one sample, sequenced in a study of T cell responses to AZD1222 COVID-19 vaccine. Clones were read by immunoSEQ multiplex PCR, and TCRdb kept only the in-frame ones, dropping some. The sample includes 150,000 to 200,000 clones, 94% seen only once; the top ten take 7% to 9.5%. Material: peripheral blood, obtained on day 0 of AZD1222 vaccination. The receptors originated from an adult in good health.

The rearrangement joins TRBV4-1 to TRBJ1-2; perhaps TRBD1 as D (5 bases). The CDR3 is 11 residues long. Germline CDR1 and CDR2: MGHRA and YSYEKL. Trimming removed 3 bases at V and 8 bases at J, with 7 bases between. DNA of the CDR3: TGCGCCAGCAGCCAGGGGCGGGGCTACACCTTC. Translation gives CASSQGRGYTF.

The genes are TRBV28 and TRBJ2-7, with D unclear. The germline CDR1 and CDR2 sequences are MDHEN and SYDVKM. This CDR3 has 14 residues. The V end was cut by 5 bases, the J end by 7 bases, with 18 bases between. The CDR3 is CASSLLSPPQEQYF. CDR3 DNA sequence: TGTGCCAGCAGTCTCCTCTCACCCCCTCAGGAGCAGTACTTC.

The V gene is TRBV11-2, the J gene TRBJ1-5, with unresolved D. The V gene lost 5 bases and the J gene lost 4 bases, with 6 bases spanning the gap. The CDR3 extends over 12 amino acids. Germline lookup yields CDR1 SGHAT and CDR2 FQNNGV. CDR3 DNA sequence: TGTGCCAGCAGCACCGGGAATCAGCCCCAGCATTTT. It is translated as CASSTGNQPQHF. Full variable domain (missing parts from reference TRBV11-2 and TRBJ1-5): EAGVAQSPRYKIIEKRQSVAFWCNPISGHATLYWYQQILGQGPKLLIQFQNNGVVDDSQLPKDRFSAERLKGVDSTLKIQPAKLEDSAVYLCASSTGNQPQHFGDGTRLSIL.

The chain uses TRBV28 and TRBJ2-7; TRBD2 is a possible D gene (5 bases). The CDR3 sequence is 13 residues long. Trimming took 7 bases from V and 1 from J, leaving 11 bases between them. CDR1 is MDHEN, CDR2 SYDVKM, per germline. CDR3 region: CASTTGLSYEQYF. In nucleotides, the CDR3 is TGTGCCAGCACTACGGGGTTATCCTACGAGCAGTACTTC.

The chain combines TRBV19 with TRBJ2-3; 12 positions match TRBD2. Losses at the gene ends were 3 bases for V and 1 base for J; bases not matched to a gene: 2. Germline CDR1 and CDR2: LNHDA and SQIVND (reference sequence). The CDR3 extends over 16 amino acids. The CDR3 nucleotides are TGTGCCAGTAGTATGACTAGCGGGAGAGGCACAGATACGCAGTATTTT. Translating gives CASSMTSGRGTDTQYF.

V is TRBV18 and J is TRBJ1-1, with D perhaps matching TRBD1 (5 bases). The germline gives CDR1 KGHSH, CDR2 LQKENI. The CDR3 is 15 amino acids. V shed 0 bases and J shed 4 bases, with 12 bases lying between them. CDR3 nucleotides: TGTGCCAGCTCACCACCGGCAGGGTACGGCACTGAAGCTTTCTTT. Translating it yields CASSPPAGYGTEAFF. The full variable domain, its missing parts supplied by reference TRBV18 and TRBJ1-1, is NAGVMQNPRHLVRRRGQEARLRCSPMKGHSHVYWYRQLPEEGLKFMVYLQKENIIDESGMPKERFSAEFPKEGPSILRIQQVVRGDSAAYFCASSPPAGYGTEAFFGQGTRLTVV.

CDR3 in amino acids: CASSFGLAGFEQYF. For the CDR3, the DNA is TGTGCCAGCAGCTTTGGACTAGCGGGTTTCGAGCAGTACTTC. V is TRBV2 and J is TRBJ2-7, with 11 nucleotides matching TRBD2. The germline gives CDR1 SNHLY, CDR2 FYNNEI. Trimming removed 6 bases from V and 6 bases from J; junction bases left unmatched: 7. This CDR3 is built from 14 residues.

CDR3 region: CATSTRDRVNYEQYF. CDR3 DNA sequence: TGTGCCACCAGCACCCGGGACAGGGTCAACTACGAGCAGTACTTC. The J gene is TRBJ2-7, the V gene TRBV15; 9 bases map to TRBD1. J was trimmed by 3 bases and V by 4 bases; bases with no gene match: 7. The length of the CDR3 is 15 residues. Germline V lookup: CDR1 LNHNV, CDR2 YYDKDF (reference sequence).

The rearrangement uses TRBV6-1 and TRBJ2-7; 11 nucleotides agree with TRBD2. The CDR3 extends over 19 amino acids. Germline loops: CDR1 MNHNS, CDR2 SASEGT. V lost 3 bases, J lost 0 bases, and 13 bases stayed unmatched. The CDR3: CASSENPGTSGESSYEQYF. Written as DNA, the CDR3 is TGTGCCAGCAGTGAGAATCCCGGGACTAGCGGCGAAAGCTCCTACGAGCAGTACTTC.

This clone was counted a single time. The chain employs TRBV6-2 or TRBV6-3 and TRBJ2-1, with D uncertain. The germline V gene encodes CDR1 MNHEY and CDR2 SVGEGT. This CDR3 is built from 14 residues. The ends were cut back, 7 bases at V and 1 base at J, with 11 bases in the middle. The CDR3 loop is CASTPLLSYNEQFF. CDR3 DNA: TGTGCCAGCACCCCCCTCCTTTCCTACAATGAGCAGTTCTTC.

This clone appeared a few times. This rearrangement joins TRBV7-9 to TRBJ2-7, with TRBD2 matching 10 bases. V shed 1 base and J 3 bases; nucleotides not matched to a gene: 9. CDR3 length: 17 amino acids. Looked up from germline, CDR1 is SEHNR and CDR2 is FQNEAQ (reference sequence). The CDR3 nucleotides are TGTGCCAGCAGCTTAGTCTCTAGCGGGAGAGGGGGCTACGAGCAGTACTTC. Translating gives CASSLVSSGRGGYEQYF. Complete variable domain (other parts from reference TRBV7-9 and TRBJ2-7): DTGVSQNPRHKITKRGQNVTFRCDPISEHNRLYWYRQTLGQGPEFLTYFQNEAQLEKSRLLSDRFSAERPKGSFSTLEIQRTEQGDSAMYLCASSLVSSGRGGYEQYFGPGTRLTVT.

The J gene is TRBJ2-2, the V gene TRBV7-3; D remains ambiguous. This CDR3 spans 17 amino acids. The germline V and J ends were trimmed by 2 bases and 1 base, with 14 bases remaining between them. CDR1 is SGHTA, CDR2 FQGTGA, per germline. CDR3 DNA: TGTGCCAGCAGCTTAGATGCGACCCGTCGGAACACCGGGGAGCTGTTTTTT. It specifies CASSLDATRRNTGELFF. The complete variable domain, with remaining parts taken from reference TRBV7-3 and TRBJ2-2, reads GAGVSQTPSNKVTEKGKYVELRCDPISGHTALYWYRQSLGQGPEFLIYFQGTGAADDSGLPNDRFFAVRPEGSVSTLKIQRTERGDSAVYLCASSLDATRRNTGELFFGEGSRLTVL.

This chain uses TRBV7-9 with TRBJ2-1; D unclear. This CDR3 is built from 11 residues. The germline V gene encodes CDR1 SEHNR and CDR2 FQNEAQ (reference sequence). The germline V and J ends were trimmed by 3 bases and 6 bases, with 3 bases remaining between them. The CDR3 sequence: CASSFSNEQFF. CDR3 in DNA: TGTGCCAGCAGCTTCTCCAATGAGCAGTTCTTC.